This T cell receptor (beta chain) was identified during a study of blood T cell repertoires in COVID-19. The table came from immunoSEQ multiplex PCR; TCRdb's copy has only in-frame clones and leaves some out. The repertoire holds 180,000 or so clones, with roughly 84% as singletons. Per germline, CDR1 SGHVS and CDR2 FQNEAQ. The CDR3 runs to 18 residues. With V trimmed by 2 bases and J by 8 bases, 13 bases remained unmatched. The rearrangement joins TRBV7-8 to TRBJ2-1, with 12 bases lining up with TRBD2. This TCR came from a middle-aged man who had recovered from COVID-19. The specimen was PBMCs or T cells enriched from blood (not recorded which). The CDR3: CASSLTSGGYGSGHEQFF. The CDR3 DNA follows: TGTGCCAGCAGCTTAACTAGCGGGGGGTATGGATCCGGCCATGAGCAGTTCTTC.